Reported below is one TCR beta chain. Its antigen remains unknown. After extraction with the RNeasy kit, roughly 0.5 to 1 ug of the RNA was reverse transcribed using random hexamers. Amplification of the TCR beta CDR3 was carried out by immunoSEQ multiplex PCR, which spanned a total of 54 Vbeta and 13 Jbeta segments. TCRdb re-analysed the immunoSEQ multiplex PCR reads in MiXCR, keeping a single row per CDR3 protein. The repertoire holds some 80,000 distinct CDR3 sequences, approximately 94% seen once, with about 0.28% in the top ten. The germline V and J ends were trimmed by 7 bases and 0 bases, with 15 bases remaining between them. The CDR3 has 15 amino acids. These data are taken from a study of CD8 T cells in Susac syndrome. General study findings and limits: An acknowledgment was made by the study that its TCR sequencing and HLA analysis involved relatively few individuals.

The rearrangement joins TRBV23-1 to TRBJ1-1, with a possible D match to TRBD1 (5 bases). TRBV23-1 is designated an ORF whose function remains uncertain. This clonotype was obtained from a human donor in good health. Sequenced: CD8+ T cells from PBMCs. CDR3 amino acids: CASTPRERMNTEAFF. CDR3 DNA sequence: TGCGCCAGCACACCCAGGGAGAGGATGAACACTGAAGCTTTCTTT.